This T cell receptor (beta chain) was profiled in a study of T cell clonotyping in hematopoietic cell transplantation. Study-wide background: Cytoreduction preceded collection of pretransplant recipient samples.

Overall study findings and caveats: Higher Inverse Simpson Index values in graft donor and pretransplant recipient predicted broader posttransplant TCR diversity.

Assay used: immunoSEQ multiplex PCR; TCRdb lists only in-frame clones, some missing. The table records 75,000 to 95,000 clones, 95% to 97% of them present only once. CDR1 is MNHEY and CDR2 is SVGAGI in the germline V gene. The CDR3 covers 13 residues. The V end was cut by 7 bases, the J end by 0 bases, with 9 bases between. A note on this clone: The antigen is not known.

Time point meaning: recipient sample about 28 days before transplant, after cytoreduction. This rearrangement joins TRBV6-5 to TRBJ1-2; no clear D. The specimen comprised peripheral blood mononuclear cells, sampled before stem cell transplant. The TCR comes from a woman in her 50s with acute myeloid leukemia. Some clones in this sample may be carry-over from other donors' samples. CDR3: CASTSGANYGYTF. CDR3 nucleotides: TGTGCCAGCACCTCTGGAGCTAACTATGGCTACACCTTC.